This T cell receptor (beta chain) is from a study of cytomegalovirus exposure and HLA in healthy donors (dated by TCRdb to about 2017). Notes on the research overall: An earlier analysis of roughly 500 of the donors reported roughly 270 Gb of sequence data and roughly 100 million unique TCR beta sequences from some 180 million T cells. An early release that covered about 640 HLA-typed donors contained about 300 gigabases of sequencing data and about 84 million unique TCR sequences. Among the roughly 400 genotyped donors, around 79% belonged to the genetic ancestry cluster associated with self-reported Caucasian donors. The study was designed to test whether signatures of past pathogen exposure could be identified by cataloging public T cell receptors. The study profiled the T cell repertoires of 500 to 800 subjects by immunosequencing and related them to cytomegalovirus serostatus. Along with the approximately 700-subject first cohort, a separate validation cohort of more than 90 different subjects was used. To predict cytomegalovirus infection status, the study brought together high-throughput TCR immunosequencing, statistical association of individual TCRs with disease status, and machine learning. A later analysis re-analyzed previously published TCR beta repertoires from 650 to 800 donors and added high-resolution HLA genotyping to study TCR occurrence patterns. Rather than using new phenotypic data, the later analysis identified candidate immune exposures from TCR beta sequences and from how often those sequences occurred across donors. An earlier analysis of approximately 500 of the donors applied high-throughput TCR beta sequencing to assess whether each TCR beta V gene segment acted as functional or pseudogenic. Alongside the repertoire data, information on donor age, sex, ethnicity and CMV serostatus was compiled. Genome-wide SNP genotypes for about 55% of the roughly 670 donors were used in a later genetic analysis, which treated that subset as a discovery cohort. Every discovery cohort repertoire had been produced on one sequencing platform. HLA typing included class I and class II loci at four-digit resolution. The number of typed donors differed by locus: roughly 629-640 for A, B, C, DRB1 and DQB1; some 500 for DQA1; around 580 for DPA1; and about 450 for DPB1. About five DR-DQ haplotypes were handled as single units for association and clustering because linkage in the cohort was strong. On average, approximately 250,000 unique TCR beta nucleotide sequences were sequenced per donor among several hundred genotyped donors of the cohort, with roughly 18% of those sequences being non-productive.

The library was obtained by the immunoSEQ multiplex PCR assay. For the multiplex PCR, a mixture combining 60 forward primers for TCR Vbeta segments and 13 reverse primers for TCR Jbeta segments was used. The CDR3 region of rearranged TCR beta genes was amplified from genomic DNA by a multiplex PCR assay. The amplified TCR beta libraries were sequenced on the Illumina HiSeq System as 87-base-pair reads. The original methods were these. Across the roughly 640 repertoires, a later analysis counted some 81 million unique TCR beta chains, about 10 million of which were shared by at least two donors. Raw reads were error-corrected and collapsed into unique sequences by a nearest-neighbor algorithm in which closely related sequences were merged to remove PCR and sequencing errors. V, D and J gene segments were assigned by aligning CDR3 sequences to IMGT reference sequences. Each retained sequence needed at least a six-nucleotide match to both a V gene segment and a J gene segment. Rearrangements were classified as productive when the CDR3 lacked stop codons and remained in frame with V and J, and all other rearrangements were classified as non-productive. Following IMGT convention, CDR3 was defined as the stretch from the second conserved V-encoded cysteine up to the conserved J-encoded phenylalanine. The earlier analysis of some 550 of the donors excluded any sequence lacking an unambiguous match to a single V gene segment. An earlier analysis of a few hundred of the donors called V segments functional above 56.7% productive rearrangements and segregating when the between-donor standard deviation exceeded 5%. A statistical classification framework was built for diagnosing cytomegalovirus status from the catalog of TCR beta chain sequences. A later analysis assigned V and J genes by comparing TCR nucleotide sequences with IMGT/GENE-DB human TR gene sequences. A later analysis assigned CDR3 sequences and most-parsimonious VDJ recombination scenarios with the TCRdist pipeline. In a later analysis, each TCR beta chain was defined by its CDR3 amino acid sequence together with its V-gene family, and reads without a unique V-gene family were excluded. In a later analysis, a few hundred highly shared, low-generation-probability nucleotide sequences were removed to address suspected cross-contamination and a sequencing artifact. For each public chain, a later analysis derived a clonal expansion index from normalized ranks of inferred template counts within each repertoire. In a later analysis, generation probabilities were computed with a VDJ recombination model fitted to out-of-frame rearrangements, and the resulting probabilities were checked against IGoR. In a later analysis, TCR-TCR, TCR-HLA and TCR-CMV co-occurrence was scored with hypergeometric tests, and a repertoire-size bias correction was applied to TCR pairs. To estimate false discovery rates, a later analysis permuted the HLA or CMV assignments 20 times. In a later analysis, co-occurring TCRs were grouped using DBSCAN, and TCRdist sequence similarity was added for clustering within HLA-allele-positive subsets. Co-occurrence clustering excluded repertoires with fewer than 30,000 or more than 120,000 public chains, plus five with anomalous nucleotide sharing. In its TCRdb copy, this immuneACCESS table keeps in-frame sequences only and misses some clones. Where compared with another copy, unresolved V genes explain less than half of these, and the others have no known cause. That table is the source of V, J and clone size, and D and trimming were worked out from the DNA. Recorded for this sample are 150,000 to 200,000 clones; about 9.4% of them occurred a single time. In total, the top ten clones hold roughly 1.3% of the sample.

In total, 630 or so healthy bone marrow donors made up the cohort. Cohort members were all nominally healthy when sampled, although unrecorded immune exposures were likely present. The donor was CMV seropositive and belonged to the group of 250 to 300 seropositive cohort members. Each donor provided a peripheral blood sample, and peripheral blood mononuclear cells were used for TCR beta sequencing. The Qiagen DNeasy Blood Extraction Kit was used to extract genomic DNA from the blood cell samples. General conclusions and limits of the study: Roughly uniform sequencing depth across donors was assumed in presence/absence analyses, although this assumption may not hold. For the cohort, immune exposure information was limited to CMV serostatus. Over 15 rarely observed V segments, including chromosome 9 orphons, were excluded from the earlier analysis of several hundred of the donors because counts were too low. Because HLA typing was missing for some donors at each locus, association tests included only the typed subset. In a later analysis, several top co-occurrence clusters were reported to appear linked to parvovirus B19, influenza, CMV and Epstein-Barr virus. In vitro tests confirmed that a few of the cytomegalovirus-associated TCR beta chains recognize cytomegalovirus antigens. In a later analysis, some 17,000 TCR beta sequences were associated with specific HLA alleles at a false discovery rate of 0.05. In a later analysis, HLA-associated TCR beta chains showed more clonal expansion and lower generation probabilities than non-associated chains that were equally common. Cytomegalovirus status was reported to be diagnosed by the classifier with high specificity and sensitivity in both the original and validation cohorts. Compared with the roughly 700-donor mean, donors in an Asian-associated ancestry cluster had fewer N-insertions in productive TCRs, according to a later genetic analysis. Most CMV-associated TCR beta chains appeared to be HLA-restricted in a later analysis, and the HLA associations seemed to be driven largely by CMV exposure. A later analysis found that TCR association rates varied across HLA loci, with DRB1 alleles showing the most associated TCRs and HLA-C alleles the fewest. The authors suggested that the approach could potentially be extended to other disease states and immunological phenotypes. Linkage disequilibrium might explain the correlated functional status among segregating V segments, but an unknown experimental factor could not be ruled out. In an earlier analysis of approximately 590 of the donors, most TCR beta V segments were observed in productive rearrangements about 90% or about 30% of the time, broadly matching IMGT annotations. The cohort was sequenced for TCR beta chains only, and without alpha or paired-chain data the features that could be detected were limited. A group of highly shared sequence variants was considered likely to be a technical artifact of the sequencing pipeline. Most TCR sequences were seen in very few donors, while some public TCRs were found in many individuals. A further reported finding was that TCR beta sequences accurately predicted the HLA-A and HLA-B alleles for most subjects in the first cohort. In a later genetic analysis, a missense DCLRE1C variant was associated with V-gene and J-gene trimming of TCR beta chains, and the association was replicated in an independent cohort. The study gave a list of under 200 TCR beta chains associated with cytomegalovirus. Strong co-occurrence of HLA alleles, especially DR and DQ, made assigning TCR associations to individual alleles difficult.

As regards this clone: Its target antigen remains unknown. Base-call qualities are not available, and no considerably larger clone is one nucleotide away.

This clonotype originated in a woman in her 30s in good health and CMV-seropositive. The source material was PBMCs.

Here the CDR3 is given as CASSLGQGNSPLHF. The nucleotide sequence is given as TGCGCCAGCAGCTTGGGACAGGGGAATTCACCCCTCCACTTT. The chain is made from TRBV5-1 and TRBJ1-6; TRBD1 fits 8 bases in the junction. From the germline V gene, CDR1 is SGHRS and CDR2 is YFSETQ. The CDR3 covers 14 residues, taking in both the cysteine and the phenylalanine. Just the 42-base CDR3 DNA is kept, in frame starting at base 1. Trimming accounts for 0 bases at V and 7 bases at J, while the number of junction bases matched to no gene is 0.